This TCR beta chain was profiled in a study of cytomegalovirus exposure and HLA in healthy donors. Whole-study context: A preliminary data release comprised tens of millions of unique TCRs obtained from HLA-typed donors.

The PCR made use of 60 Vbeta and 13 Jbeta primers. Clones were read by immunoSEQ multiplex PCR, and TCRdb kept only the in-frame ones, dropping some. Of under 150,000 clones detected, 80% to 85% appear once; the ten largest clones hold 1% to 1.5%. This CDR3 contains 20 residues. Germline assignment: CDR1 SGHNT and CDR2 YENEEA. V gave up 4 bases and J gave up 0 bases, with 25 bases separating them. This clonotype was obtained from a boy younger than 18 in good health and CMV-seronegative. The sample consisted of PBMCs. This chain connects TRBV11-3 to TRBJ2-1, with TRBD2 as a possible D gene (7 bases). The CDR3 loop is CASSSGRSGPRGASYNEQFF. The CDR3 coding sequence is TGTGCCAGCAGCTCCGGGAGATCCGGGCCACGGGGGGCCTCCTACAATGAGCAGTTCTTC.